These 23 T cell receptor beta chains were all obtained from the same sample, sequenced in a study of cytomegalovirus exposure and HLA in healthy donors. Primers: 60 Vbeta forward and 13 Jbeta reverse. Libraries were prepared by immunoSEQ multiplex PCR; TCRdb keeps only in-frame clonotypes and omits some of them. The sample carries 65,000 to 90,000 clones, roughly 85% recorded once. The sample taken for sequencing was PBMCs. These receptors came from a man under 40 in good health and CMV-seronegative.

Comments on this clone: Other nucleotide sequences from this sample produce the same CDR3. The rearrangement uses TRBV5-1 and TRBJ2-3, with TRBD2 matching over 8 bases. The CDR3 spans 14 residues. Germline CDR1 SGHRS, CDR2 YFSETQ. The V segment lost 2 bases and the J segment 3 bases; nucleotides outside the gene matches: 2. CDR3 DNA: TGCGCCAGCAGCTTAGGCGGGGGGACAGATACGCAGTATTTT. Its translation: CASSLGGGTDTQYF.

This chain links TRBV28 with TRBJ2-3, with a possible D match to TRBD1 (6 bases). Looked up from germline, CDR1 is MDHEN and CDR2 is SYDVKM. Trimming left V 6 bases short and J 1 base short, with 14 bases between. The CDR3 sequence is 15 residues long. CDR3 residues: CASRIEGDRTDTQYF. The CDR3 DNA reads TGTGCCAGCAGGATCGAGGGGGATCGCACAGATACGCAGTATTTT.

The chain joins TRBV5-1 to TRBJ2-7; 8 bases fit TRBD1. The CDR3 sequence is 16 residues long. Trimming at V came to 4 bases and at J to 6 bases, leaving 15 bases not matched to a gene. Germline CDR1 SGHRS, CDR2 YFSETQ. The CDR3 sequence: CASSPGSGTGLGEQYF. CDR3 bases: TGCGCCAGCAGCCCCGGTTCCGGGACAGGTCTGGGCGAGCAGTACTTC.

The V and J genes are TRBV14 and TRBJ2-3; the D gene is possibly TRBD2 (5 bases). Germline CDR1 SGHDN, CDR2 FVKESK. The CDR3 consists of 15 residues. The V end was cut by 3 bases, the J end by 2 bases, with 12 bases between. CDR3 in DNA: TGTGCCAGCAGCCAGGTCGGCGGGTACACAGATACGCAGTATTTT. Translating gives CASSQVGGYTDTQYF. Full variable domain (outside the CDR3, taken from reference TRBV14 and TRBJ2-3): EAGVTQFPSHSVIEKGQTVTLRCDPISGHDNLYWYRRVMGKEIKFLLHFVKESKQDESGMPNNRFLAERTGGTYSTLKVQPAELEDSGVYFCASSQVGGYTDTQYFGPGTRLTVL.

The rearrangement uses TRBV19 and TRBJ2-5; D not certain. This CDR3 is 10 amino acids long. Trimming removed 9 bases from V and 4 bases from J, with 6 bases in between. Germline CDR1 LNHDA, CDR2 SQIVND (reference sequence). CDR3 sequence reads: CARTGETQYF. CDR3 bases: TGTGCCAGGACTGGAGAGACCCAGTACTTC.

This chain connects TRBV9 to TRBJ1-6; tentative D call: TRBD1 (5 bases). The CDR3 extends over 16 amino acids. Germline V gene data show CDR1 as SGDLS and CDR2 as YYNGEE. Trimming took off 0 bases at V and 0 bases at J, with 7 bases between the two ends. The CDR3 coding sequence is TGTGCCAGCAGCGTAGACAGGAGCTCCTATAATTCACCCCTCCACTTT. It translates to CASSVDRSSYNSPLHF. The complete variable domain, with remaining parts taken from reference TRBV9 and TRBJ1-6, reads DSGVTQTPKHLITATGQRVTLRCSPRSGDLSVYWYQQSLDQGLQFLIQYYNGEERAKGNILERFSAQQFPDLHSELNLSSLELGDSALYFCASSVDRSSYNSPLHFGNGTRLTVT.

This chain uses TRBV6-6 with TRBJ2-1; 11 bases map to TRBD2. This CDR3 is built from 15 residues. V gave up 6 bases and J gave up 4 bases; unmatched junction bases: 5. The germline CDR1 and CDR2 sequences are MNHNY and SVGAGI (reference sequence). CDR3 sequence: CASSPTSGSYNEQFF. In nucleotides, the CDR3 is TGTGCCAGCAGCCCTACTAGCGGGAGTTACAATGAGCAGTTCTTC.

This clone was picked up one time. The chain employs TRBV7-2 and TRBJ2-4, with D perhaps TRBD1 (7 bases). Trimming took 7 bases from V and 3 from J, leaving 16 bases between them. The CDR3 extends over 15 amino acids. In germline, CDR1 is SGHTA, CDR2 FQGNSA. CDR3 sequence reads: CASNAGGPVKNIQYF. The CDR3 DNA is TGTGCCAGCAATGCAGGGGGGCCGGTCAAAAACATTCAGTACTTC. The full variable domain, in which reference TRBV7-2 and TRBJ2-4 provide the parts outside the CDR3, is GAGVSQSPSNKVTEKGKDVELRCDPISGHTALYWYRQSLGQGLEFLIYFQGNSAPDKSGLPSDRFSAERTGGSVSTLTIQRTQQEDSAVYLCASNAGGPVKNIQYFGAGTRLSVL.

The chain uses TRBV15 and TRBJ2-5; D is possibly TRBD2 (5 bases). This CDR3 is built from 16 residues. The ends were cut back, 1 base at V and 5 bases at J, with 17 bases in the middle. The germline V gene has CDR1 LNHNV and CDR2 YYDKDF (reference sequence). The CDR3 spells CATSRATGNVGETQYF. CDR3 nucleotide sequence: TGTGCCACCAGCAGAGCCACGGGGAACGTTGGCGAGACCCAGTACTTC.

This clone appeared a few times. V and J are TRBV4-1 and TRBJ2-5; the match to TRBD2 covers 9 bases. Germline trimming cut 4 bases from V and 5 bases from J; bases unmatched to any gene: 5. This CDR3 comprises 14 residues. CDR1 is MGHRA and CDR2 is YSYEKL in the germline V gene. As DNA, the CDR3 is TGCGCCAGCAGCCCCCCGGCGGGAGGGGAGACCCAGTACTTC. This gives the protein CASSPPAGGETQYF.

V usage is TRBV6-6 and J usage is TRBJ1-2; D is ambiguous. V was clipped by 6 bases and J by 2 bases, with 13 bases between them. The germline gives CDR1 MNHNY, CDR2 SVGAGI (reference sequence). The CDR3 sequence is 14 residues long. In nucleotides, the CDR3 is TGTGCCAGCAGCGACCCCCCGGGGAACTATGGCTACACCTTC. Its protein is CASSDPPGNYGYTF.

This clone was seen only once. The rearrangement joins TRBV9 to TRBJ2-5; 7 positions match TRBD2. The CDR3 contains 15 residues. Germline V gives CDR1 SGDLS, CDR2 YYNGEE. V lost 0 bases, J lost 5 bases, and 7 bases stayed unmatched. The CDR3 loop is CASSVALAGGETQYF. CDR3 bases: TGTGCCAGCAGCGTAGCACTAGCCGGGGGGGAGACCCAGTACTTC.

The J gene is TRBJ2-7, the V gene TRBV5-4, with 9 bases matching TRBD1. Germline CDR1 and CDR2: SGHNT and YYREEE (reference sequence). The trim removed 5 bases at V and 7 bases at J, leaving 13 bases unmatched. The CDR3 covers 15 residues. CDR3 DNA sequence: TGTGCCAGCAGGGACCGGGACAGGGAACTACGTGAGCAGTACTTC. Encoded protein: CASRDRDRELREQYF.

The genes are TRBV6-5 and TRBJ1-2; no clear D gene. The CDR3 covers 14 residues. The V gene lost 0 bases and the J gene lost 5 bases, with 10 bases spanning the gap. Germline CDR1 is MNHEY and CDR2 is SVGAGI. The DNA for the CDR3 is TGTGCCAGCAGTTACTCATCAGCGGTGTATGGCTACACCTTC. Its protein product is CASSYSSAVYGYTF.

The gene calls are TRBV6-5 and TRBJ1-2, with 7 bases matching TRBD1. With V trimmed by 4 bases and J by 7 bases, 15 bases remained unmatched. The CDR3 length is 16 residues. CDR1 and CDR2 (germline): MNHEY, SVGAGI. The chain's CDR3 is CASSFQRRQGGGGYTF. The CDR3 bases are TGTGCCAGCAGTTTCCAACGGAGGCAGGGGGGCGGTGGCTACACCTTC.

This chain links TRBV29-1 with TRBJ1-2, with TRBD1 matching over 7 bases. V was clipped by 4 bases and J by 8 bases; unmatched bases: 13. The CDR3 totals 14 residues. Germline V gene data show CDR1 as SQVTM and CDR2 as ANQGSEA. The CDR3 coding sequence is TGCAGCGTTGGAGACAGGGATAGCGGGCGGGGCTACACCTTC. This codes for CSVGDRDSGRGYTF. The entire variable domain, with the rest obtained from reference TRBV29-1 and TRBJ1-2, is as follows: SAVISQKPSRDICQRGTSLTIQCQVDSQVTMMFWYRQQPGQSLTLIATANQGSEATYESGFVIDKFPISRPNLTFSTLTVSNMSPEDSSIYLCSVGDRDSGRGYTFGSGTRLTVV.

The chain uses TRBV4-1 and TRBJ2-5; TRBD1 might be the D (5 bases). The germline V gene encodes CDR1 MGHRA and CDR2 YSYEKL. There are 14 residues in the CDR3. V was cut by 1 base and J by 2 bases, with 8 bases left in between. CDR3 loop: CASSQAGFQETQYF. Written as DNA, the CDR3 is TGCGCCAGCAGCCAAGCAGGGTTTCAAGAGACCCAGTACTTC.

Here the CDR3 reads CASTATGGVVFGYTF. DNA for the CDR3: TGTGCCAGCACTGCAACAGGGGGCGTCGTATTCGGCTACACCTTC. The rearrangement joins TRBV28 to TRBJ1-2; 9 bases line up with TRBD1. The CDR3 sequence is 15 residues long. With V trimmed by 7 bases and J by 8 bases, 14 bases remained unmatched. Germline values: CDR1 MDHEN, CDR2 SYDVKM.

J is TRBJ2-3 and V is TRBV6-4, with TRBD2 matching 12 bases. The length of the CDR3 is 15 residues. Looked up from germline, CDR1 is MRHNA and CDR2 is SNTAGT. The V segment lost 4 bases and the J segment 2 bases; nucleotides outside the gene matches: 1. CDR3 amino acids: CASSASGGATDTQYF. The CDR3 DNA is TGTGCCAGCAGTGCTAGCGGGGGGGCCACAGATACGCAGTATTTT.

The genes are TRBV4-1 and TRBJ1-1, with TRBD1 as a possible D gene (6 bases). Germline V CDR1 and CDR2: MGHRA, YSYEKL. The V gene lost 4 bases and the J gene lost 3 bases, with 27 bases spanning the gap. This CDR3 region has 19 residues. CDR3: CASSRSFRLLQGMDTEAFF. The CDR3 bases are TGCGCCAGCAGCCGATCTTTTCGGCTACTTCAGGGGATGGACACTGAAGCTTTCTTT.

The J gene is TRBJ2-5, the V gene TRBV29-1; the match to TRBD2 covers 8 bases. The CDR3 runs 12 residues. Germline lookup yields CDR1 SQVTM and CDR2 ANQGSEA. The junction had 0 bases not matched to a gene; V was cut back by 2 bases and J by 4 bases. Here the CDR3 reads CSVETSGETQYF. In DNA, the CDR3 is TGCAGCGTTGAAACTAGCGGAGAGACCCAGTACTTC.

This chain links TRBV7-8 with TRBJ1-6, with D uncertain. Germline V gene lookup returns CDR1 SGHVS and CDR2 FQNEAQ. V shed 6 bases and J shed 7 bases, with 13 bases lying between them. This CDR3 is built from 14 residues. The DNA of the CDR3 is TGTGCCAGCAGGAACGAGGCCCAGAATTCACCCCTCCACTTT. The encoded protein is CASRNEAQNSPLHF.

The J gene is TRBJ2-2, the V gene TRBV30; no firm D call. From germline, CDR1 is GTSNPN and CDR2 SVGIG (reference sequence). V was pared by 5 bases and J by 1 base, with 8 bases between. This CDR3 has 13 residues. The CDR3, as DNA: TGTGCCTGGGGCCATCTGAACACCGGGGAGCTGTTTTTT. Translation gives CAWGHLNTGELFF.